This TCR beta chain was captured by sequencing in a study of T cell repertoires in aging, cancer and after chemotherapy. Study in general: Six age groups, ranging from 30 or younger to 70 or older, included the donors. The whole study produced a dataset of millions of TCR reads.

CDR3 size: 16 residues. The germline CDR1 and CDR2 sequences are LNHDA and SQIVND (reference sequence). J lost 3 bases, V lost 10 bases, and 8 bases had no gene match. Note on this clonotype: Its cognate antigen is unknown.

Peripheral blood genomic DNA, not sorted cells or RNA, was the template. General observations from the study: These repertoire data do not allow conclusions about immunological memory after chemotherapy.

Rearranged V-D-J TRB sequences were amplified with a mixed TRB-A/B primer pool. Each CDR3 protein is one row after TCRdb ran MiXCR on the multiplex PCR reads. The sample shows roughly 12,000 distinct CDR3 sequences, about 40% of them seen only once. This rearrangement joins TRBV19 to TRBJ2-3, with 15 bases matching TRBD2. Input material: blood. This clonotype was obtained from a human donor in good health. The donor label of this sample is uncertain. The CDR3 protein is CATGRTSGRATDTQYF. The CDR3 DNA sequence: TGTGCCACCGGCCGGACTAGCGGGAGGGCTACAGATACGCAGTATTTT. Together with reference TRBV19 and TRBJ2-3, the CDR3 gives the full variable domain: DGGITQSPKYLFRKEGQNVTLSCEQNLNHDAMYWYRQDPGQGLRLIYYSQIVNDFQKGDIAEGYSVSREKKESFPLTVTSAQKNPTAFYLCATGRTSGRATDTQYFGPGTRLTVL.